These T cell receptor beta chains were read from a single sample in a study of PD-1 blockade in classical Hodgkin lymphoma. Data came from immunoSEQ multiplex PCR; TCRdb stores just in-frame clones and leaves some out. The table records about 24,000 clones, roughly nine tenths of them present only once. The sequencing sample was made of CD4+ T cells from blood. These receptors all stem from a human donor with classical Hodgkin lymphoma. The conserved cysteine and the conserved F or W are not part of the CDR3 here. The D gene is left open where the match is weak. The size entry is marked missing in some rows and otherwise reads once, few, many or a size class.

abundance | v_gene | d_gene | CDR3aa
- | TRBV19 | TRBD2 | ASSTLAEGTRPYEQY
once | TRBV5-1 | TRBD1 | ASSVGQGIDTQY
- | TRBV7-2 | - | ASSLSGVSTDTQY
- | TRBV19 | TRBD2 | ASSRGLAGTYEQY
- | TRBV9 | TRBD1 | ASSPVGTGDYGYT
- | TRBV29-1 | - | SVGQGLTDTQY
- | TRBV5-6 | - | ASSTPVQGIPYNEQF
- | TRBV21-1 | - | ASSNSPGEASYNSPLH
- | TRBV25-1 | TRBD1 | ASLRSGQGNTGELF
- | TRBV7-9 | - | ASSIADFSGSTQY
- | TRBV27 | TRBD1 | ASSWDRWRRNTEAF
- | TRBV18 | TRBD1 | ASSSTRLGTGGYEQY
- | TRBV28 | - | ASSSPPLRGQTQY
- | TRBV7-6 | - | ASSFGVGYT
once | TRBV7-9 | - | ASSTRQLYGYT
- | TRBV6-1 | - | ASSEAQGLKTQY
- | TRBV7-2 | - | ASSLIRANIQY
- | TRBV4-1 | - | ASSQGYEGDTQY
- | TRBV5-1 | - | ASSLRQLGNTEAF
- | TRBV29-1 | TRBD2 | SARDTGTSGGPYNEQF
- | TRBV5-1 | TRBD1 | ASSSLQNRGTYSNQPQH
- | TRBV7-6 | TRBD1 | ASSPRQGANYGYT
- | TRBV4-2 | - | ASSQAIKGGETQY
- | TRBV2 | TRBD1 | ASSWDSQNTGELF
- | TRBV2 | TRBD1 | ASSRDRGRPGEAF
- | TRBV11-2 | - | ASSPLGAAGIDEQY
- | TRBV11-2 | TRBD2 | ASSSSGGDLYNEQF
few | TRBV6-1 | - | ASSENGGDYGYT
- | TRBV7-2 | TRBD2 | ASSHGLAGEPGEQF
once | TRBV6-6 | - | ASYGHFNSPLH
- | TRBV6-1 | - | ASSGVSYNEQF
- | TRBV19 | TRBD2 | ASSKLAAQETQY
few | TRBV19 | - | ASSIGDILNQPQH
- | TRBV6-6 | - | ASRPLYSGRNEKLF
- | TRBV13 | - | ASSRGRATQETQY
- | TRBV2 | - | ASSAVKKNIQY
- | TRBV15 | - | ATSSRLGAETQY
- | TRBV6-5 | - | ASSRAITGELF
- | TRBV7-9 | - | ASSFSRSGATEAF
- | TRBV10-3 | - | AIRRQADTQY